This is a list of T cell receptor beta chains from one sample in a study of T cell responses to AZD1222 COVID-19 vaccine. Using immunoSEQ multiplex PCR, the repertoire was profiled, and TCRdb retains in-frame clones only, with some absent. Among 120,000 or so clones listed, about 89% were seen once. Sequenced here: peripheral blood, sampled on day 0 of AZD1222 vaccination. Every receptor here comes from an adult in good health. The CDR3 runs from the conserved cysteine through the conserved F or W. D genes are given only for firm matches. Expanded clones get a size class; other rows say once, few or many, or leave the size out.

TRBV7-9,TRBD1,TRBJ2-7,-,17,CASSRFLDRNHSYEQYF,TGTGCCAGCAGCCGCTTTCTGGACAGGAACCACTCCTACGAGCAGTACTTC
TRBV4-1,TRBD2,TRBJ2-5,-,15,CASSQVFGLAGVLYF,TGCGCCAGCAGCCAAGTTTTTGGACTAGCGGGAGTGTTGTACTTC
TRBV5-4,-,TRBJ1-6,-,12,CASSLSGSPLHF,TGTGCCAGCAGCTTGAGTGGGTCACCCCTCCACTTT
TRBV24-1,-,TRBJ1-5,-,12,CATSEGNQPQHF,TGTGCCACCAGTGAGGGAAATCAGCCCCAGCATTTT
TRBV19,TRBD1,TRBJ2-1,once,14,CASNTGDPYNEQFF,TGTGCCAGTAATACAGGGGACCCCTACAATGAGCAGTTCTTC
TRBV29-1,-,TRBJ2-7,-,13,CSVVGYGTYEQYF,TGCAGCGTTGTGGGGTACGGTACCTACGAGCAGTACTTC
TRBV10-1,TRBD1,TRBJ2-2,-,14,CASSTGANTGELFF,TGCGCCAGCAGTACAGGGGCGAACACCGGGGAGCTGTTTTTT
TRBV2,-,TRBJ1-1,-,15,CASSEHTPRNTEAFF,TGTGCCAGCAGTGAACACACTCCTCGGAACACTGAAGCTTTCTTT
TRBV5-4,TRBD1,TRBJ1-2,few,13,CASSLEGAGGYTF,TGTGCCAGCAGCTTGGAGGGGGCTGGTGGCTACACCTTC
TRBV30,-,TRBJ1-1,-,15,CAWSVASSMNTEAFF,TGTGCCTGGAGTGTAGCGTCCAGCATGAACACTGAAGCTTTCTTT
TRBV5-4,-,TRBJ1-4,-,15,CASSLGRGENEKLFF,TGTGCCAGCAGCTTAGGGAGGGGAGAAAATGAAAAACTGTTTTTT
TRBV13,-,TRBJ1-4,-,14,CASSLAQINEKLFF,TGTGCCAGCAGCTTAGCACAGATTAATGAAAAACTGTTTTTT
TRBV6-1,-,TRBJ1-2,-,14,CASSERAGSYGYTF,TGTGCCAGCAGTGAAAGGGCGGGGTCCTATGGCTACACCTTC
TRBV5-1,-,TRBJ2-7,-,14,CASSGPGVPYEQYF,TGCGCCAGTTCGGGGCCGGGGGTACCCTACGAGCAGTACTTC
TRBV29-1,-,TRBJ1-1,-,13,CSVGGIMNTEAFF,TGCAGCGTTGGGGGCATCATGAACACTGAAGCTTTCTTT
TRBV30,TRBD1,TRBJ1-5,few,17,CAWSRPSGQTGGQPQHF,TGTGCCTGGTCCAGGCCCTCGGGACAGACGGGCGGCCAGCCCCAGCATTTT
TRBV5-1,-,TRBJ2-2,-,16,CASSLTRGVNTGELFF,TGCGCCAGCAGCCTGACCAGGGGAGTGAACACCGGGGAGCTGTTTTTT
TRBV7-3,TRBD2,TRBJ2-3,-,15,CASSVGAGVGDTQYF,TGTGCCAGCAGCGTTGGGGCGGGAGTGGGAGATACGCAGTATTTT
TRBV10-3,TRBD2,TRBJ2-7,-,14,CAISTLAGSYEQYF,TGTGCCATCAGTACACTAGCGGGCTCATACGAGCAGTACTTC
TRBV11-2,-,TRBJ2-7,-,11,CASSPKDEQYF,TGTGCCAGCAGCCCCAAGGACGAGCAGTACTTC
TRBV27,-,TRBJ2-7,-,17,CASSLSASVELSYEQYF,TGTGCCAGCAGTTTAAGCGCCTCGGTCGAGCTTTCCTACGAGCAGTACTTC
TRBV7-3,TRBD2,TRBJ2-1,-,15,CASSPGLAVYNEQFF,TGTGCCAGCAGCCCCGGACTAGCGGTGTACAATGAGCAGTTCTTC
TRBV2,TRBD1,TRBJ2-5,-,14,CASRGTGELGTQYF,TGTGCCAGCAGAGGGACAGGGGAATTAGGGACCCAGTACTTC
TRBV24-1,-,TRBJ1-1,-,12,CATSDSGGSAFF,TGTGCCACCAGTGACTCGGGGGGTAGCGCTTTCTTT
TRBV6-5,TRBD1,TRBJ2-3,-,15,CASRGGQAGTDTQYF,TGTGCCAGCAGGGGGGGACAGGCAGGGACAGATACGCAGTATTTT
TRBV30,TRBD1,TRBJ2-7,-,14,CAWSQDRGLYEQYF,TGTGCCTGGAGTCAAGACAGGGGCCTTTACGAGCAGTACTTC
TRBV28,TRBD1,TRBJ2-3,-,15,CASSLLQGATDTQYF,TGTGCCAGCAGTTTATTACAGGGGGCCACAGATACGCAGTATTTT
TRBV12-3/TRBV12-4,-,TRBJ1-1,-,12,CASRLTGTEAFF,TGTGCCAGCAGACTAACAGGGACTGAAGCTTTCTTT
TRBV5-1,-,TRBJ2-3,-,11,CASSITDTQYF,TGCGCCAGCAGCATCACAGATACGCAGTATTTT
TRBV9,-,TRBJ2-3,-,15,CASSVAGVPSDTQYF,TGTGCCAGCAGCGTAGCGGGAGTTCCCTCGGATACGCAGTATTTT
TRBV7-2,-,TRBJ2-5,-,13,CASSLAAQETQYF,TGTGCCAGCAGCTTAGCTGCGCAAGAGACCCAGTACTTC
TRBV27,-,TRBJ1-4,-,15,CASSLSAGLAGKLFF,TGTGCCAGCAGTTTATCGGCCGGCCTGGCTGGGAAACTGTTTTTT
TRBV5-5,TRBD2,TRBJ2-7,-,16,CASSVATSGSSYEQYF,TGTGCCAGCAGCGTGGCTACTAGCGGGAGCTCCTACGAGCAGTACTTC
TRBV4-3,TRBD1,TRBJ2-7,-,15,CASSQSQGASYEQYF,TGCGCCAGCAGCCAATCGCAGGGGGCGTCCTACGAGCAGTACTTC
TRBV5-1,TRBD1,TRBJ1-2,-,15,CASSADRVDVGGYTF,TGCGCCAGCAGCGCGGACAGGGTCGATGTAGGTGGCTACACCTTC
TRBV9,TRBD2,TRBJ2-5,-,13,CASSAGLQETQYF,TGTGCCAGCAGCGCGGGACTACAAGAGACCCAGTACTTC
TRBV5-1,-,TRBJ1-6,-,16,CASSVQGGMKNSPLHF,TGCGCCAGCAGCGTTCAAGGGGGAATGAAGAATTCACCCCTCCACTTT
TRBV20-1,-,TRBJ1-6,-,19,CSASRGGLGRVSYNSPLHF,TGCAGTGCTAGTCGAGGGGGGTTGGGGCGGGTATCCTATAATTCACCCCTCCACTTT
TRBV5-1,-,TRBJ1-1,few,15,CASSFEALMNTEAFF,TGCGCCAGCAGCTTCGAGGCGCTTATGAACACTGAAGCTTTCTTT